The 30 T cell receptor beta chains presented below share a single source sample, sequenced in a study of cytomegalovirus exposure and HLA in healthy donors. 13 Jbeta primers and 60 Vbeta primers were used for the PCR. Produced via immunoSEQ multiplex PCR; TCRdb's table is partial and in-frame only. Here the sample spans about 92,000 clones, 75% to 85% being singletons. The sequencing sample was made of PBMCs. These receptors were collected from a man between 18 and 35 years old in good health and CMV-seronegative.

The V gene is TRBV7-9, the J gene TRBJ1-2; 8 nucleotides agree with TRBD1. V lost 5 bases to trimming and J lost 8 bases; unmatched junction nucleotides: 7. Germline values: CDR1 SEHNR, CDR2 FQNEAQ (reference sequence). The CDR3 spans 13 residues. DNA of the CDR3: TGTGCCAGCAGCCGCCATTCAGGGGGCGGCTACACCTTC. Amino acid sequence: CASSRHSGGGYTF.

The gene calls are TRBV5-5 and TRBJ2-7; 9 bases agree with TRBD1. The CDR3 sequence is 14 residues long. CDR1 is SGHKS, CDR2 YYEKEE, per germline (reference sequence). V lost 1 base to trimming and J lost 4 bases; unmatched junction nucleotides: 3. CDR3 residues: CASSLLGQGYEQYF. CDR3 in DNA: TGTGCCAGCAGCTTGCTCGGACAGGGGTACGAGCAGTACTTC.

The chain employs TRBV11-3 and TRBJ2-1; tentatively, D is TRBD2 (6 bases). The germline V and J ends were trimmed by 2 bases and 7 bases, with 18 bases remaining between them. CDR3 size: 16 residues. Germline CDR1 reads SGHNT; CDR2 reads YENEEA. For the CDR3, the DNA is TGTGCCAGCAGCTTATTTGGGTCTGGGGAGGTGAATGAGCAGTTCTTC. Amino acid sequence: CASSLFGSGEVNEQFF.

J is TRBJ1-5 and V is TRBV4-1; the match to TRBD1 covers 10 bases. CDR1 is MGHRA, CDR2 YSYEKL, per germline. V lost 0 bases and J lost 7; bases outside the gene matches: 6. The CDR3 is made up of 16 amino acids. The DNA of the CDR3 is TGCGCCAGCAGCCAAGAAGGGACAGGGGTAGGACAGCCCCAGCATTTT. It is translated as CASSQEGTGVGQPQHF.

The chain combines TRBV6-5 with TRBJ2-7, with D tentatively TRBD1 (8 bases). The CDR3 loop spans 16 amino acids. CDR1 and CDR2 (germline): MNHEY, SVGAGI. Trimming left V 0 bases short and J 2 bases short, with 14 bases between. CDR3 bases: TGTGCCAGCAGTTACTCAAGGACAGGGAGGGCCTACGAGCAGTACTTC. It encodes CASSYSRTGRAYEQYF.

The chain couples TRBV19 to TRBJ2-5, with 11 positions matching TRBD2. The CDR3 totals 13 residues. Per germline, CDR1 LNHDA and CDR2 SQIVND (reference sequence). Germline trimming cut 9 bases from V and 5 bases from J; bases unmatched to any gene: 5. CDR3 region: CASLAGGFETQYF. DNA of the CDR3: TGTGCCAGCCTAGCGGGGGGATTCGAGACCCAGTACTTC.

In this sample, this clone turned up a few times. The V gene is TRBV11-2, the J gene TRBJ2-5; 13 nucleotides align to TRBD2. V trimming: 3 bases; J trimming: 3 bases; junction bases outside the gene matches: 1. The germline CDR1 and CDR2 sequences are SGHAT and FQNNGV. The length of the CDR3 is 15 residues. CDR3 sequence (DNA): TGTGCCAGCAGCTTGGGGACTAGCGGGAAAGAGACCCAGTACTTC. Translation gives CASSLGTSGKETQYF. The complete variable domain, with remaining parts taken from reference TRBV11-2 and TRBJ2-5, reads EAGVAQSPRYKIIEKRQSVAFWCNPISGHATLYWYQQILGQGPKLLIQFQNNGVVDDSQLPKDRFSAERLKGVDSTLKIQPAKLEDSAVYLCASSLGTSGKETQYFGPGTRLLVL.

This chain uses TRBV7-9 with TRBJ2-1; 9 bases agree with TRBD1. This CDR3 is built from 16 residues. Germline lookup yields CDR1 SEHNR and CDR2 FQNEAQ (reference sequence). The V and J ends lost 0 bases and 3 bases, in that order; junction bases with no gene match: 3. The CDR3 DNA follows: TGTGCCAGCAGCTTAGCCGGGACAGGGTTCTACAATGAGCAGTTCTTC. Its translation is CASSLAGTGFYNEQFF.

The chain combines TRBV6-1 with TRBJ1-5; possibly TRBD1 for D (5 bases). Germline CDR1 is MNHNS and CDR2 is SASEGT. Trimming took off 4 bases at V and 0 bases at J, with 7 bases between the two ends. The length of the CDR3 is 14 residues. CDR3 protein: CASSVQDSNQPQHF. The DNA of the CDR3 is TGTGCCAGCAGTGTACAGGATAGCAATCAGCCCCAGCATTTT.

Comment on this clone: At one end the junction does not follow the germline gene, possibly because of a read error. This chain connects TRBV5-5 to TRBJ2-2; 7 positions match TRBD1. CDR1 and CDR2 (germline): SGHKS, YYEKEE (reference sequence). The CDR3 is 16 amino acids. The CDR3, as DNA: TGTGCCAGCACCTTGGAAGGGGGCGATTGGACCGGGGAGCTGTTTTTT. Translating it yields CASTLEGGDWTGELFF. Full variable domain (rest looked up from reference TRBV5-5 and TRBJ2-2): DAGVTQSPTHLIKTRGQQVTLRCSPISGHKSVSWYQQVLGQGPQFIFQYYEKEERGRGNFPDRFSARQFPNYSSELNVNALLLGDSALYLCASTLEGGDWTGELFFGEGSRLTVL.

This sequence joins TRBV5-5 and TRBJ2-5, with 16 nucleotides matching TRBD2. J gave up 0 bases and V 4 bases, and 3 bases lay outside the gene matches. The CDR3 loop spans 17 amino acids. The germline CDR1 and CDR2 sequences are SGHKS and YYEKEE (reference sequence). The CDR3 is CASSPGTSGGDQETQYF. The CDR3 coding sequence is TGTGCCAGCAGCCCGGGGACTAGCGGGGGGGACCAAGAGACCCAGTACTTC. The full variable domain, rest sourced from reference TRBV5-5 and TRBJ2-5, is DAGVTQSPTHLIKTRGQQVTLRCSPISGHKSVSWYQQVLGQGPQFIFQYYEKEERGRGNFPDRFSARQFPNYSSELNVNALLLGDSALYLCASSPGTSGGDQETQYFGPGTRLLVL.

The chain is built from TRBV7-7 and TRBJ2-1; D may be TRBD2 (7 bases). This CDR3 region has 16 residues. V lost 5 bases, J lost 1 base, and 15 bases lay in between. Per the germline V gene, CDR1 is SSHAT and CDR2 is FNYEAQ (reference sequence). CDR3 residues: CASSQVGGTSYNEQFF. In DNA, the CDR3 is TGTGCCAGCAGCCAGGTCGGGGGGACATCCTACAATGAGCAGTTCTTC.

This sequence joins TRBV5-8 and TRBJ1-5; 9 bases line up with TRBD1. V gave up 2 bases and J gave up 6 bases; unmatched junction bases: 6. The CDR3 is 15 residues long. Germline V gene lookup returns CDR1 SGHTS and CDR2 YDEGEE. CDR3 residues: CASSFRTGEAQPQHF. CDR3 bases: TGTGCCAGCAGCTTTCGGACAGGGGAGGCTCAGCCCCAGCATTTT. Together with reference TRBV5-8 and TRBJ1-5, the CDR3 gives the full variable domain: EAGVTQSPTHLIKTRGQQATLRCSPISGHTSVYWYQQALGLGLQFLLWYDEGEERNRGNFPPRFSGRQFPNYSSELNVNALELEDSALYLCASSFRTGEAQPQHFGDGTRLSIL.

The chain joins TRBV13 to TRBJ1-3, with D possibly matching TRBD1 (6 bases). V was trimmed by 4 bases and J by 0 bases, leaving 16 bases between them. The CDR3 totals 17 residues. Per the germline V gene, CDR1 is PRHDT and CDR2 is FYEKMQ (reference sequence). The CDR3 here is CASSSDTGLSSGNTIYF. The CDR3 DNA follows: TGTGCCAGCAGCTCCGACACAGGGCTAAGCTCTGGAAACACCATATATTTT.

The chain combines TRBV27 with TRBJ2-7, with a weak D call TRBD2 (6 bases). The CDR3 totals 14 residues. Germline assignment: CDR1 MNHEY and CDR2 SMNVEV (reference sequence). Trimming left V 5 bases short and J 2 bases short, with 13 bases between. CDR3: CASSPGTSTYEQYF. CDR3 sequence (DNA): TGTGCCAGCAGTCCAGGGACTTCGACCTACGAGCAGTACTTC.

The V call is TRBV12-5, the J call TRBJ2-1; 9 bases align to TRBD1. Germline lookup yields CDR1 LGHNT and CDR2 FRNRAP. The CDR3 extends over 16 amino acids. V lost 6 bases and J lost 3; bases outside the gene matches: 9. DNA for the CDR3: TGTGCTAGTGGACCTCGACAGGGGGGAATCTACAATGAGCAGTTCTTC. This sequence encodes CASGPRQGGIYNEQFF.

V gene TRBV18 combines with J gene TRBJ2-2; D possibly corresponds to TRBD2 (5 bases). The CDR3 extends over 14 amino acids. CDR1 is KGHSH and CDR2 is LQKENI in the germline V gene. Trimming pared 4 bases from V and 6 bases from J, leaving 12 bases between. The CDR3 protein is CASSLGIQAGELFF. CDR3 coding DNA: TGTGCCAGCTCACTCGGGATCCAAGCCGGGGAGCTGTTTTTT.

The chain carries TRBV27 and TRBJ1-5; D gene uncertain. Germline CDR1 is MNHEY and CDR2 is SMNVEV (reference sequence). V gave up 4 bases and J gave up 2 bases, with 9 bases separating them. This CDR3 region has 14 residues. CDR3 sequence reads: CASSYGEGNQPQHF. The DNA for the CDR3 is TGTGCCAGCAGTTATGGGGAGGGCAATCAGCCCCAGCATTTT.

The chain carries TRBV7-2 and TRBJ1-2; 7 positions agree with TRBD1. The V gene end was trimmed by 6 bases and the J gene end by 7 bases; junction bases not matched to a gene: 8. There are 13 residues in the CDR3. In germline, CDR1 is SGHTA, CDR2 FQGNSA. CDR3 in DNA: TGTGCCAGCAGAGCGACAGGGATCCGTGGCTACACCTTC. Amino acid sequence: CASRATGIRGYTF.

The chain combines TRBV15 with TRBJ1-5; 8 bases agree with TRBD1. Germline V CDR1 and CDR2: LNHNV, YYDKDF (reference sequence). Unmatched junction bases numbered 9, after V lost 8 bases and J lost 3 bases. This CDR3 region has 15 residues. This chain's CDR3 is CATSPGTGDNQPQHF. The CDR3 nucleotides read TGTGCCACCTCCCCCGGGACAGGAGACAATCAGCCCCAGCATTTT.

The CDR3 DNA is TGTGCCAGCAGAACAGGGCTCACTGAAGCTTTCTTT. Protein: CASRTGLTEAFF. V is TRBV6-5 and J is TRBJ1-1, with D possibly matching TRBD1 (6 bases). Germline V gene data show CDR1 as MNHEY and CDR2 as SVGAGI. CDR3 size: 12 residues. The V and J ends lost 6 bases and 4 bases respectively, with 9 bases between them.

In its sample, this clone was seen a few times. The chain employs TRBV7-9 and TRBJ1-2; TRBD1 matches 8 bases. CDR3 length equals 16 residues. J was trimmed by 4 bases and V by 1 base; bases with no gene match: 8. Germline V gives CDR1 SEHNR, CDR2 FQNEAQ (reference sequence). For the CDR3, the DNA is TGTGCCAGCAGCTTAGTCGGGGACAGGACTATCTATGGCTACACCTTC. Residues: CASSLVGDRTIYGYTF.

There are a few counts of this clone. This chain links TRBV6-5 with TRBJ1-5; TRBD1 might be the D (5 bases). The V gene lost 5 bases and the J gene lost 3 bases, with 11 bases spanning the gap. Germline V gene lookup returns CDR1 MNHEY and CDR2 SVGAGI. The CDR3 has 14 amino acids. CDR3: CASSPTADNQPQHF. CDR3 nucleotide sequence: TGTGCCAGCAGTCCGACAGCTGACAATCAGCCCCAGCATTTT.

The CDR3 nucleotides are TGTGCCAGCAGCTGGCGGGGGAGCGGCCACGAGCAGTACTTC. Translating it yields CASSWRGSGHEQYF. This chain joins TRBV5-4 and TRBJ2-7, with TRBD2 matching 7 bases. This CDR3 has 14 residues. V was clipped by 3 bases and J by 5 bases; unmatched bases: 8. Germline CDR1 reads SGHNT; CDR2 reads YYREEE (reference sequence).

The chain couples TRBV2 to TRBJ2-2; 11 bases match TRBD2. Germline-derived CDR1 and CDR2 are SNHLY and FYNNEI. This CDR3 contains 16 residues. Unmatched junction bases numbered 10, after V lost 9 bases and J lost 4 bases. The CDR3 is CASAASGGSLTGELFF. The CDR3 DNA follows: TGTGCCAGTGCTGCTAGCGGGGGGTCCCTCACCGGGGAGCTGTTTTTT.

The gene calls are TRBV28 and TRBJ2-1; D is unresolved. The CDR3 is made up of 13 amino acids. Looked up from germline, CDR1 is MDHEN and CDR2 is SYDVKM. The V end lost 5 bases, the J end lost 8 bases, and 13 bases lay between the germline ends. The CDR3 sequence is CASSPHAGYEQFF. The DNA for the CDR3 is TGTGCCAGCAGTCCGCATGCCGGGTATGAGCAGTTCTTC. The variable domain in full, with the rest retrieved from reference TRBV28 and TRBJ2-1, is DVKVTQSSRYLVKRTGEKVFLECVQDMDHENMFWYRQDPGLGLRLIYFSYDVKMKEKGDIPEGYSVSREKKERFSLILESASTNQTSMYLCASSPHAGYEQFFGPGTRLTVL.

This chain connects TRBV5-1 to TRBJ2-3; D is perhaps TRBD1 (6 bases). CDR1 is SGHRS, CDR2 YFSETQ, per germline. V was shortened by 4 bases and J by 4 bases, with 25 bases between the two germline ends. The CDR3 consists of 18 residues. CDR3 region: CASSLWGPGQTIADTQYF. In nucleotides, the CDR3 is TGCGCCAGCAGCCTCTGGGGGCCGGGCCAAACGATAGCAGATACGCAGTATTTT.

The sample holds a few counts of this clone. This sequence joins TRBV11-2 and TRBJ2-2; a possible D gene is TRBD2 (6 bases). The CDR3 loop spans 16 amino acids. Germline V gene lookup returns CDR1 SGHAT and CDR2 FQNNGV. Trimming stripped 4 bases from V and 1 base from J, with 13 bases between. Written as DNA, the CDR3 is TGTGCCAGCAGCTCGGCGGGGTTGATGAACACCGGGGAGCTGTTTTTT. Its translation: CASSSAGLMNTGELFF.

A remark on this clone: Compared with germline, one end of the junction differs, possibly owing to a read error. The gene calls are TRBV7-7 and TRBJ1-5; TRBD1 is a possible D gene (5 bases). The CDR3 consists of 13 residues. Per the germline V gene, CDR1 is SSHAT and CDR2 is FNYEAQ (reference sequence). The CDR3 DNA reads as TGTGCTAGCAGCGTGGACATCTGGCAGCCCCAGCATTTT. Translated, it gives CASSVDIWQPQHF.

This chain links TRBV5-1 with TRBJ1-1, with D uncertain. Germline values: CDR1 SGHRS, CDR2 YFSETQ. This CDR3 is 14 amino acids long. Trimming took off 0 bases at V and 0 bases at J, with 6 bases between the two ends. The CDR3 coding sequence is TGCGCCAGCAGCTTGGACACCTTGAACACTGAAGCTTTCTTT. Residues: CASSLDTLNTEAFF.